The 18 T cell receptor beta chains in this list originate from one sample, sequenced in a study of T cells in Graves' hyperthyroidism and ophthalmopathy. What was amplified from RNA transcripts were TCR beta CDR3 regions. First-round RT-PCR with HTBI primers amplified the TCR CDR3 region. Each CDR3 protein gets one entry after TCRdb re-called the multiplex PCR reads with MiXCR. The sample lists over 250,000 distinct CDR3 sequences; roughly 13% were seen once. Sequences were obtained from blood. Receptors were obtained from a woman in her thirties or forties with Graves' ophthalmopathy.

Comment on this clonotype: The conserved final phenylalanine or tryptophan is absent from the CDR3, which likely points to a read error. The chain uses TRBV2 and TRBJ1-1; D gene unclear. Germline V gives CDR1 SNHLY, CDR2 FYNNEI. The CDR3 runs 12 residues. Trimming removed 6 bases from V and 5 bases from J, with 10 bases in between. The CDR3 DNA reads TGTGCCAGCAGCACAGCCCGGACTGAAGCTTTCCTT. Translating it yields CASSTARTEAFL.

A few counts support this clonotype. V and J are TRBV28 and TRBJ2-6, with D possibly matching TRBD1 (5 bases). Per germline, CDR1 MDHEN and CDR2 SYDVKM. V was trimmed by 10 bases and J by 2 bases, leaving 15 bases between them. The CDR3 runs 15 residues. The CDR3 DNA reads as TGTGCCACCTCCAGGGCGACCCCTGGGGCCAACGTCCTGACTTTC. Protein: CATSRATPGANVLTF.

This clonotype showed up many times. The chain combines TRBV19 with TRBJ2-7; D possibly corresponds to TRBD2 (6 bases). CDR3 size: 15 residues. From germline, CDR1 is LNHDA and CDR2 SQIVND (reference sequence). V was trimmed by 4 bases and J by 5 bases, leaving 18 bases between them. The CDR3 DNA sequence: TGTGCCAGTAGTAGGTCGCGGGGCCTTCGGGACGAGCAGTACTTC. Translation: CASSRSRGLRDEQYF.

This clonotype was seen ten or more times. The chain's CDR3 is CASSFRDRNTEAFF. CDR3 bases: TGTGCCAGCAGTTTCAGGGACAGAAACACTGAAGCTTTCTTT. J is TRBJ1-1 and V is TRBV27, with 7 bases that match TRBD1. CDR3 length: 14 residues. Looked up from germline, CDR1 is MNHEY and CDR2 is SMNVEV (reference sequence). The ends lost 3 bases at V and 2 bases at J; junction bases unmatched: 3.

This clonotype showed up many times. No DNA is shown, since the ends of the CDR3 on it are uncertain; the CDR3 is the one TCRdb lists. CDR3 region: CASSFGPGSYEQYF. The rearrangement links TRBV5-6 to TRBJ2-7. Germline V gene lookup returns CDR1 SGHDT and CDR2 YYEEEE. Both ends counted, the CDR3 spans 14 residues.

This clonotype was recorded at least ten times. The V and J genes are TRBV7-2 and TRBJ2-7; 9 nucleotides match TRBD1. Germline V gives CDR1 SGHTA, CDR2 FQGNSA. The CDR3 extends over 16 amino acids. Trimming at V came to 5 bases and at J to 0 bases, leaving 8 bases not matched to a gene. CDR3 amino acids: CASSPWTGANSYEQYF. Written as DNA, the CDR3 is TGTGCCAGCAGCCCGTGGACAGGGGCAAACTCCTACGAGCAGTACTTC.

The J gene is TRBJ1-2, the V gene TRBV6-1; D might be TRBD1 (6 bases). Deletions cut 6 bases from V and 4 bases from J, with 12 bases between. Germline assignment: CDR1 MNHNS and CDR2 SASEGT. CDR3 length equals 13 residues. CDR3 sequence (DNA): TGTGCCAGCAGAAACAGGGTCGGCTATGGCTACACCTTC. Protein product: CASRNRVGYGYTF.

V is TRBV7-9 and J is TRBJ2-1; TRBD2 aligns across 10 bases. The CDR3 contains 13 residues. From germline, CDR1 is SEHNR and CDR2 FQNEAQ (reference sequence). The V gene end was trimmed by 8 bases and the J gene end by 6 bases; junction bases not matched to a gene: 4. CDR3 sequence (DNA): TGTGCCAGCCTACTAGCGGGATCCAATGAGCAGTTCTTC. As protein: CASLLAGSNEQFF.

This clonotype was counted ten times or more. This chain uses TRBV2 with TRBJ1-5; tentatively, D is TRBD1 (5 bases). Germline V lookup: CDR1 SNHLY, CDR2 FYNNEI. This CDR3 comprises 14 residues. Trimming took 6 bases from V and 5 from J, leaving 14 bases between them. CDR3: CASREKEGDQPQHF. The CDR3 nucleotides are TGTGCCAGCAGAGAAAAAGAAGGGGATCAGCCCCAGCATTTT.

A few counts support this clonotype. The CDR3 here is CASSSSLRGSGANVLTF. DNA for the CDR3: TGTGCCAGCAGCTCGAGCCTTCGGGGCTCTGGGGCCAACGTCCTGACTTTC. The genes are TRBV7-9 and TRBJ2-6; D is perhaps TRBD2 (5 bases). V was trimmed by 4 bases and J by 0 bases, leaving 13 bases between them. The CDR3 spans 17 residues. Germline V lookup: CDR1 SEHNR, CDR2 FQNEAQ (reference sequence).

This clonotype was found a few times. The chain employs TRBV6-2 or TRBV6-3 and TRBJ2-7, with 16 positions matching TRBD2. The V and J ends lost 2 bases and 4 bases, in that order; junction bases with no gene match: 14. Germline assignment: CDR1 MNHEY and CDR2 SVGEGT. The CDR3 length is 20 residues. This CDR3 reads CASSYLQPGLAGGPRYEQYF. The CDR3 bases are TGTGCCAGCAGTTACCTTCAACCGGGACTAGCGGGAGGGCCTCGGTACGAGCAGTACTTC.

In regard to this clonotype: Just one base apart from a much larger clone, this may be a read error. The rearrangement links TRBV7-2 to TRBJ2-3, with D perhaps assigned TRBD1 or TRBD2 (5 bases each). CDR3 size: 16 residues. Trimming pared 1 base from V and 2 bases from J, leaving 13 bases between. Germline V gene sequence: CDR1 SGHTA, CDR2 FQGNSA. The CDR3 sequence: CASSLGTGLHTDTQYF. DNA for the CDR3: TGTGCCAGCAGCTTAGGCACGGGGCTCCACACAGATACGCAGTATTTT.

The J gene is TRBJ1-2, the V gene TRBV19; maybe TRBD1 (6 bases). The V and J ends lost 5 bases and 7 bases respectively, with 14 bases between them. Germline CDR1 LNHDA, CDR2 SQIVND (reference sequence). The CDR3 has 13 amino acids. CDR3 sequence (DNA): TGTGCCAGTAGTTCGGACAGCCAGGGTGGCTACACCTTC. It is translated as CASSSDSQGGYTF.

This clonotype came up many times. The chain uses TRBV12-3 or TRBV12-4 and TRBJ2-3; perhaps TRBD1 as D (6 bases). The CDR3 covers 12 residues. V shed 9 bases and J shed 5 bases, with 12 bases lying between them. The CDR3 region is CASTGWGDTQYF. The CDR3 coding sequence is TGTGCCAGTACAGGGTGGGGAGATACGCAGTATTTT.

This clonotype has at least ten counts. The V call is TRBV6-1, the J call TRBJ1-1; maybe TRBD1 (6 bases). Germline V gives CDR1 MNHNS, CDR2 SASEGT. Between the trimmed V and J ends, which lost 5 bases and 4 bases, there was a span of 20 bases. The CDR3 consists of 16 residues. CDR3 coding DNA: TGTGCCAGCAGTTTAACTGGGGGGCCCGTTGTCACTGAAGCTTTCTTT. As protein: CASSLTGGPVVTEAFF.

The chain joins TRBV5-6 to TRBJ1-2; D is unresolved. The germline V and J ends were trimmed by 6 bases and 1 base, with 16 bases remaining between them. Looked up from germline, CDR1 is SGHDT and CDR2 is YYEEEE. This CDR3 comprises 15 residues. This CDR3 reads CASTEPSKINYGYTF. In DNA, the CDR3 is TGTGCCAGCACCGAACCGTCGAAAATTAACTATGGCTACACCTTC.

This clonotype was detected ten times or more. J is TRBJ1-5 and V is TRBV2; D gene uncertain. The CDR3 covers 15 residues. V was cut by 7 bases and J by 2 bases, with 15 bases left in between. Germline values: CDR1 SNHLY, CDR2 FYNNEI. CDR3 DNA sequence: TGTGCCAGCACCGTCTTCTCAGTTGGCAATCAGCCCCAGCATTTT. Translated, it gives CASTVFSVGNQPQHF. The whole variable domain, remainder taken from reference TRBV2 and TRBJ1-5, is EPEVTQTPSHQVTQMGQEVILRCVPISNHLYFYWYRQILGQKVEFLVSFYNNEISEKSEIFDDQFSVERPDGSNFTLKIRSTKLEDSAMYFCASTVFSVGNQPQHFGDGTRLSIL.

With regard to this clonotype: Given a much more abundant clone one base away, this may be a read error. The rearrangement uses TRBV11-2 and TRBJ1-1; a weak D match, TRBD1 (6 bases). The CDR3 runs 14 residues. Looked up from germline, CDR1 is SGHAT and CDR2 is FQNNGV. In nucleotides, the CDR3 is TGTGCCAGCACCCAGTCAGGGGCTTTCACTGAAGCTCTCTTT. This gives the protein CASTQSGAFTEALF.